Sequencing of this T cell receptor beta chain was carried out in a study of T-cell reconstitution after alpha-beta-depleted transplantation in children. Study-wide results and caveats: The origin of high day-60 TCRbeta diversity in some patients lay in surviving recipient T cells and thymic progenitors. One year after transplant, T-cell counts and diversity came mostly from newly produced T cells. By about two months after transplant, alpha-beta T cells reportedly arose from several hundred graft clones that had expanded.

This clonotype was seen many times. Its antigen remains unidentified. Researchers prepared the TCRbeta library using unique molecular identifiers, the study reports. One entry per CDR3 protein, called by TCRdb with MiXCR from the PCR reads. The sample lists 550,000 to 800,000 distinct CDR3 sequences; over 10% were seen once. CDR3 length equals 12 residues. V was shortened by 8 bases and J by 4 bases, with 10 bases between the two germline ends. Looked up from germline, CDR1 is SGHAT and CDR2 is FQNNGV. This rearrangement joins TRBV11-2 to TRBJ2-3; D ambiguous. The source material was PBMCs, sampled before TCRalphabeta/CD19-depleted stem cell transplant. The TCR comes from a girl aged 2 to 10 with congenital amegakaryocytic thrombocytopenia, due to receive a stem cell transplant. The CDR3 spells CASRMTADTQYF. DNA of the CDR3: TGTGCCAGCCGCATGACCGCAGATACGCAGTATTTT.